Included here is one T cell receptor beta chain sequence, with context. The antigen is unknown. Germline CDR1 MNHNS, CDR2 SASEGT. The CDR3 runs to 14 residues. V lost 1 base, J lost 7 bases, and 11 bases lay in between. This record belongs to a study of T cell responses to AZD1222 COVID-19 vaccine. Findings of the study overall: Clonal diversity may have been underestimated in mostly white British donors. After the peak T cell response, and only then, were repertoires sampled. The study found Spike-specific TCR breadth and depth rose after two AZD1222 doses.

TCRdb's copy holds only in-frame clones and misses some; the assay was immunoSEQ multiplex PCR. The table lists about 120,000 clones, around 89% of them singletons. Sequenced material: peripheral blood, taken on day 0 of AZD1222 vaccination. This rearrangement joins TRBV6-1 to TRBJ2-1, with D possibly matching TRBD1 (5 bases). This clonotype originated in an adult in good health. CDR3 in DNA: TGTGCCAGCAGTGAAGACGCAGGGCCGAATGAGCAGTTCTTC. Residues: CASSEDAGPNEQFF.